This T cell receptor beta chain stems from a study of T cells in Graves' hyperthyroidism and ophthalmopathy. In making diagnoses, clinical symptoms, serum thyroxine and TRAb, thyroid ultrasound and orbital computed tomography were all used. The V and J ends lost 4 bases and 6 bases respectively, with 7 bases between them. The CDR3 runs to 12 residues. Germline-derived CDR1 and CDR2 are SGDLS and YYNGEE. TCR beta CDR3 region amplification was performed from RNA transcripts. HTBI primers were used for first-round RT-PCR of the TCR CDR3. TCRdb fed the multiplex PCR reads into MiXCR, producing one record per CDR3 protein. The sample has more than 450,000 distinct CDR3 sequences, less than 20% seen once.

V gene TRBV9 combines with J gene TRBJ2-2; D gene uncertain. Sequencing was carried out using blood. This sequence was found in a man aged 40-49 years with Graves' ophthalmopathy. The CDR3 DNA is TGTGCCAGCAGCTATCAACCCGGGGAGCTGTTTTTT. It codes for CASSYQPGELFF.